This T cell receptor (beta chain) derives from a study of OX40 agonist ivuxolimab in advanced cancers. Study summary: Three patients got partial responses; one had hepatocellular carcinoma and two had cutaneous melanoma.

The CDR3 length is 14 residues. Germline CDR1 SEHNR, CDR2 FQNEAQ (reference sequence). V lost 2 bases and J 1 base, leaving 8 bases between the germline ends. Sequencing used immunoSEQ multiplex PCR; TCRdb keeps in-frame clones, though not all of them. The sample records tens of thousands of clones, roughly 88% being singletons. The sample consisted of CD4+ or CD8+ T cells sorted from blood, taken in a trial of the OX40 agonist ivuxolimab. The clonotype comes from an adult with an advanced solid tumor such as melanoma, head and neck, liver or kidney cancer. The rearrangement links TRBV7-9 to TRBJ1-1; D call uncertain. The CDR3 loop reads CASSLPHGNTEAFF. The CDR3 DNA is TGTGCCAGCAGCTTACCGCACGGGAACACTGAAGCTTTCTTT. The variable domain in full, with the rest retrieved from reference TRBV7-9 and TRBJ1-1, is DTGVSQNPRHKITKRGQNVTFRCDPISEHNRLYWYRQTLGQGPEFLTYFQNEAQLEKSRLLSDRFSAERPKGSFSTLEIQRTEQGDSAMYLCASSLPHGNTEAFFGQGTRLTVV.